This TCR beta chain was observed in a study of T-cell memory formation after mild COVID-19. The CDR3 is made up of 14 amino acids. The germline V gene encodes CDR1 SGDLS and CDR2 YYNGEE. V gave up 0 bases and J gave up 8 bases; unmatched junction bases: 7. Amplification by 5'RACE using constant-segment primers produced TCR alpha and TCR beta cDNA libraries that carried sample barcodes and UMIs. Each CDR3 protein gets one entry after TCRdb re-called the 5' RACE reads with MiXCR. The table records about 140,000 distinct CDR3 sequences, roughly 14% of them present only once. Comments on this clonotype: What it recognizes is unknown.

Study results and limitations: CD8+ contracting clones occupied EMRA, while CD4+ ones occupied mainly CM and EM.

The V gene is TRBV9, the J gene TRBJ1-2, with TRBD1 matching 7 bases. The origin of this receptor is an adult woman who had mild COVID-19 (a few samples of this study predate the infection). Cell type and time point are not known. Input material: PBMCs or a T cell subset sorted from them (not recorded which). CDR3 DNA sequence: TGTGCCAGCAGCGTAGGTTTCGGGACAGAAGGCTACACCTTC. Translating gives CASSVGFGTEGYTF.